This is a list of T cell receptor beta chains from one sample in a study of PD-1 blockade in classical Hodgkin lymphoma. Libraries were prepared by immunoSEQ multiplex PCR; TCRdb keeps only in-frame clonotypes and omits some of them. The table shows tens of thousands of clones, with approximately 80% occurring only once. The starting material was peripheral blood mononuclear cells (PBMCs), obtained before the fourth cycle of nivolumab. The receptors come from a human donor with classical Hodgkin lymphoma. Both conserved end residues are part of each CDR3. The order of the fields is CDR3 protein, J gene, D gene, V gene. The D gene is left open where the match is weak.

CASSQFPVYEQYF	TRBJ2-7	-	TRBV5-1
CASSPATGADTQYF	TRBJ2-3	-	TRBV18
CASSDQAGVYEQYF	TRBJ2-7	TRBD2	TRBV6-1
CASSLGSPLHF	TRBJ1-6	-	TRBV27
CASSLDATHNEQFF	TRBJ2-1	-	TRBV7-6
CASSPPGQGNEKLFF	TRBJ1-4	TRBD1	TRBV19
CAWSVKSEETQYF	TRBJ2-5	-	TRBV30
CASSVERTSNTGELFF	TRBJ2-2	-	TRBV9
CASSVAWGNTEAFF	TRBJ1-1	-	TRBV9
CATIRTGRTNEKLFF	TRBJ1-4	-	TRBV15
CASSISGTGNYGYTF	TRBJ1-2	TRBD1	TRBV19
CASSKTGFTDTQYF	TRBJ2-3	-	TRBV7-8
CASSLRGHEQYF	TRBJ2-7	-	TRBV6-7
CAISDIPGQNTEAFF	TRBJ1-1	-	TRBV10-3
CASSWTSAVGDTQYF	TRBJ2-3	TRBD2	TRBV5-1
CASSTQGFGYGYTF	TRBJ1-2	-	TRBV7-2
CASSSSDWKADTQYF	TRBJ2-3	-	TRBV7-9
CASRRGGRGRVRDGYTF	TRBJ1-2	TRBD1	TRBV7-6
CASSFAFESGNTIYF	TRBJ1-3	-	TRBV7-2
CASSIGTSEYNEQFF	TRBJ2-1	TRBD2	TRBV19